Reported below is one TCR beta chain. Original analysis: Reference gene primers were amplified, and this amplification served to estimate nucleated cell counts. Profiling relied on immunoSEQ multiplex PCR, and the TCRdb table lists in-frame clones only, not all of them. V, J and clone size were drawn from that table, and D and trimming were deduced from the DNA. The table has around 260,000 clones, roughly 88% seen once. These data belong to a study of blood T cell repertoires in COVID-19. Study-level information: Researchers got acute and convalescent COVID-19 samples from the United States, Italy and Spain. PBMCs, B-cell-depleted T cells, or T cells provided the cDNA or gDNA that made up the material.

This CDR3 region has 11 residues. Germline V gene sequence: CDR1 DFQATT, CDR2 SNEGSKA (reference sequence). V gave up 5 bases and J gave up 1 base, with 6 bases separating them. Patients at the Seattle site were enrolled during active infection and followed longitudinally. Source material: peripheral blood. The receptor was isolated from a human donor with COVID-19, enrolled during active disease. The donor label of this sample is uncertain. The chain joins TRBV20-1 to TRBJ2-7; D unresolved. The CDR3, as DNA: TGCAGTGCTTTCCATTCCTACGAGCAGTACTTC. Translating gives CSAFHSYEQYF.